These 9 T cell receptor beta chains share one sample of origin, sequenced in a study of a mutant IDH1 vaccine in newly diagnosed glioma. Their antigen targets remain unknown. The method was immunoSEQ multiplex PCR; TCRdb's version includes in-frame clones alone and lacks a portion of them. The sample contains tens of thousands of clones, 80% of which appear only once. Time point given: week 11, during vaccination. In every dose of vaccine, 300 ug of mutant IDH1 20-mer peptide was given alongside topical imiquimod. The sample consisted of PBMCs, taken from a glioma patient whose treatment included an IDH1 peptide vaccine. The receptors were gathered from a man in his fifties with glioma.

This clone showed up just once. The rearrangement links TRBV10-3 to TRBJ2-1; 14 bases are shared with TRBD2. Per germline, CDR1 ENHRY and CDR2 SYGVKD. The CDR3 has 18 amino acids. The V and J ends lost 6 bases and 4 bases, in that order; junction bases with no gene match: 11. The CDR3 DNA reads as TGTGCCATCAGGACCGGGACTAGCGGGAGCTTGGGTTACAATGAGCAGTTCTTC. This sequence encodes CAIRTGTSGSLGYNEQFF.

V gene TRBV27 combines with J gene TRBJ2-2; D unclear. Trimming removed 3 bases at V and 3 bases at J, with 8 bases between. CDR3 length equals 14 residues. Looked up from germline, CDR1 is MNHEY and CDR2 is SMNVEV (reference sequence). CDR3 loop: CASSFGGHTGELFF. Here the CDR3 DNA reads TGTGCCAGCAGTTTCGGTGGGCACACCGGGGAGCTGTTTTTT.

This clone has more than one count but fewer than ten. The genes are TRBV6-5 and TRBJ1-1, with D possibly matching TRBD1 (5 bases). The V end lost 0 bases, the J end lost 2 bases, and 7 bases lay between the germline ends. Germline V gives CDR1 MNHEY, CDR2 SVGAGI. CDR3 length: 14 amino acids. The CDR3 sequence is CASSYSGVNTEAFF. CDR3 DNA sequence: TGTGCCAGCAGTTACTCGGGGGTCAACACTGAAGCTTTCTTT.

The chain has TRBV19 and TRBJ2-1; maybe TRBD1 (6 bases). CDR1 is LNHDA, CDR2 SQIVND, per germline (reference sequence). There are 16 residues in the CDR3. V dropped 3 bases and J dropped 3 bases, with 15 bases sitting between them. The CDR3 nucleotides are TGTGCCAGTAGTATTTCTGACAGGAACCGCTACAATGAGCAGTTCTTC. Translating it yields CASSISDRNRYNEQFF.

V usage is TRBV5-8 and J usage is TRBJ1-1; D may be TRBD1 (5 bases). Trimming removed 3 bases from V and 1 base from J, with 10 bases in between. This CDR3 comprises 14 residues. Germline-derived CDR1 and CDR2 are SGHTS and YDEGEE. The DNA for the CDR3 is TGTGCCAGCAGCTGGGGCAGAGAGAACACTGAAGCTTTCTTT. As protein: CASSWGRENTEAFF.

This clone has more than one count but fewer than ten. The V call is TRBV6-1, the J call TRBJ2-1, with 9 positions matching TRBD1. This CDR3 region has 15 residues. In germline, CDR1 is MNHNS, CDR2 SASEGT. V was pared by 2 bases and J by 7 bases, with 6 bases of the junction left unmatched. CDR3 amino acids: CASSEIQGAWNEQFF. DNA of the CDR3: TGTGCCAGCAGTGAAATACAGGGGGCTTGGAATGAGCAGTTCTTC.

The chain uses TRBV5-8 and TRBJ2-2; 7 nucleotides line up with TRBD1. The germline CDR1 and CDR2 sequences are SGHTS and YDEGEE. This CDR3 is 16 amino acids long. Germline trimming cut 3 bases from V and 0 bases from J; bases unmatched to any gene: 5. The CDR3, as DNA: TGTGCCAGCAGCTGGAAGGGACAGCCGAACACCGGGGAGCTGTTTTTT. It is translated as CASSWKGQPNTGELFF.

The rearrangement uses TRBV11-2 and TRBJ2-5, with 10 bases identical to TRBD2. Germline V CDR1 and CDR2: SGHAT, FQNNGV. V gave up 5 bases and J gave up 4 bases; unmatched junction bases: 4. CDR3 length: 14 residues. CDR3: CASSPAGGLETQYF. CDR3 bases: TGTGCCAGCAGCCCAGCGGGGGGGTTAGAGACCCAGTACTTC.

The chain carries TRBV2 and TRBJ2-1; 7 bases align to TRBD1. With 8 bases clipped from V and 0 bases from J, the junction kept 13 bases outside the gene matches. The germline V gene encodes CDR1 SNHLY and CDR2 FYNNEI. This CDR3 has 17 amino acids. CDR3: CASGGQRGMSSYNEQFF. CDR3 nucleotides: TGTGCCAGCGGGGGACAGCGAGGGATGTCCTCCTACAATGAGCAGTTCTTC.